The clone carrying this TCR beta chain was seen ten or more times. This specimen belongs to a study of identical twins. The V gene lost 0 bases and the J gene lost 0 bases, with 6 bases spanning the gap. Per germline, CDR1 KGHDR and CDR2 SFDVKD. CDR3 length: 15 amino acids. MiXCR, run by TCRdb on the 5' RACE reads, gives a single entry per CDR3 protein. The sample carries around 240,000 distinct CDR3 sequences, about 7.3% recorded once. This same sample was also part of a study on yellow fever vaccine responses in identical twins.

The sequence came from a woman aged 18 to 35 in good health. Sequences were obtained from memory (CD45RO+) T cells sorted from blood. The V and J genes are TRBV24-1 and TRBJ2-3; D is possibly TRBD2 (5 bases). The CDR3: CATSDLGGSTDTQYF. CDR3 bases: TGTGCCACCAGTGATTTGGGCGGGAGCACAGATACGCAGTATTTT.